This T cell receptor beta chain was retrieved from a study of blood T cell repertoires in COVID-19. Living in 24 US areas, the participants were between 18 and 89 years of age. The repertoire was sequenced with immunoSEQ multiplex PCR; TCRdb's copy has only in-frame clones and lacks some. Of fewer than 600,000 clones listed, around 89% are singletons. Germline CDR1 reads LNHDA; CDR2 reads SQIVND (reference sequence). V lost 9 bases to trimming and J lost 1 base; unmatched junction nucleotides: 6. CDR3 length: 14 amino acids. Comment on this clone: Different DNA sequences within this sample yield the same CDR3.

The chain employs TRBV19 and TRBJ1-1, with TRBD1 matching over 9 bases. The sequence was obtained from a woman aged 40 to 49 who had recovered from COVID-19. Input material: PBMCs or T cells enriched from blood (not recorded which). CDR3 sequence: CASRGGQGNTEAFF. The CDR3 bases are TGTGCCAGCAGAGGGGGACAGGGGAACACTGAAGCTTTCTTT.